Sequencing of this TCR beta chain was carried out in a study of T cell responses to AZD1222 COVID-19 vaccine. Clones were sequenced by immunoSEQ multiplex PCR, and TCRdb holds only the in-frame ones, with some missing. The sample carries under 200,000 clones, approximately 91% recorded once. The receptor was isolated from an adult in good health. The sample was peripheral blood, taken on day 0 of AZD1222 vaccination.

The CDR3 spells CASSLDYRGTEAFF. The CDR3 DNA is TGCGCCAGCAGCTTGGACTACCGGGGGACTGAAGCTTTCTTT. The genes are TRBV5-1 and TRBJ1-1; D possibly corresponds to TRBD1 (5 bases). V was clipped by 0 bases and J by 5 bases, with 11 bases between them. The CDR3 runs 14 residues. CDR1 is SGHRS, CDR2 YFSETQ, per germline.